Detailed here is one T cell receptor (beta chain). The sample belongs to a study of T cell responses to AZD1222 COVID-19 vaccine. Germline values: CDR1 KGHSH, CDR2 LQKENI. The CDR3 covers 18 residues. V lost 0 bases and J lost 4; bases outside the gene matches: 7. Data came from immunoSEQ multiplex PCR; TCRdb stores just in-frame clones and leaves some out. The table includes some 120,000 clones, 80% to 90% detected once. The receptor was isolated from an adult in good health. This rearrangement joins TRBV18 to TRBJ2-2; 11 bases are shared with TRBD2. The specimen was peripheral blood, collected on day 0 of AZD1222 vaccination. The CDR3 coding sequence is TGTGCCAGCTCACCACCAACTAGCGGGAGCTGGGGCACCGGGGAGCTGTTTTTT. Protein: CASSPPTSGSWGTGELFF. Full variable domain (missing parts from reference TRBV18 and TRBJ2-2): NAGVMQNPRHLVRRRGQEARLRCSPMKGHSHVYWYRQLPEEGLKFMVYLQKENIIDESGMPKERFSAEFPKEGPSILRIQQVVRGDSAAYFCASSPPTSGSWGTGELFFGEGSRLTVL.